This T cell receptor beta chain was obtained from a study of control samples from healthy donors and cancer patients. Some clones are missing from TCRdb's copy, which holds only in-frame ones; the method was immunoSEQ multiplex PCR. Altogether about 160,000 clones are present, 94% being singletons, with the ten largest covering 14%. Trimming removed 3 bases from V and 2 bases from J, with 13 bases in between. This CDR3 has 15 amino acids. Germline V gene sequence: CDR1 ENHRY, CDR2 SYGVKD. J is TRBJ2-5 and V is TRBV10-3; possibly TRBD2 for D (6 bases). Sequencing input: PBMCs. The clonotype originates from a man aged 55 to 70 with colorectal cancer. The CDR3 protein is CAISDQGLGQETQYF. CDR3 coding DNA: TGTGCCATCAGTGACCAGGGACTGGGACAAGAGACCCAGTACTTC.